The 24 T cell receptor beta chains below come from one sample, sequenced in a study of shared clonotypes between healthy human individuals. Sequenced by immunoSEQ multiplex PCR; TCRdb stores in-frame clones only, minus some. The sample lists over a million clones; 95% to 97% were seen once. The sequencing input was naive CD4+ T cells sorted from blood. Subset meaning: CD45RA+ positively selected. These receptor sequences come from a man aged 30 to 45 in good health.

The chain combines TRBV30 with TRBJ2-1; 9 bases map to TRBD2. There are 15 residues in the CDR3. V lost 0 bases, J lost 4 bases, and 4 bases stayed unmatched. Germline lookup yields CDR1 GTSNPN and CDR2 SVGIG (reference sequence). CDR3 coding DNA: TGTGCCTGGAGTGTACAGGCGGGAGGGTACAATGAGCAGTTCTTC. It is translated as CAWSVQAGGYNEQFF.

Only one count was recorded for this clone. This sequence joins TRBV9 and TRBJ1-4; D is ambiguous. The ends were cut back, 0 bases at V and 3 bases at J, with 12 bases in the middle. Looked up from germline, CDR1 is SGDLS and CDR2 is YYNGEE. The CDR3 contains 16 residues. CDR3 in DNA: TGTGCCAGCAGCGTAGATCCTCTCGGAGCTAATGAAAAACTGTTTTTT. Its translation is CASSVDPLGANEKLFF.

A single count supports this clone. J is TRBJ1-1 and V is TRBV29-1; D is undetermined. The CDR3 has 13 amino acids. V was cut by 8 bases and J by 5 bases, with 18 bases left in between. In germline, CDR1 is SQVTM, CDR2 ANQGSEA. The CDR3: CSTSGLGRTEAFF. The CDR3 nucleotides read TGCAGCACCTCCGGACTGGGAAGGACTGAAGCTTTCTTT.

V gene TRBV4-3 combines with J gene TRBJ1-3; a possible D gene is TRBD1 (5 bases). The CDR3 consists of 15 residues. Trimming stripped 3 bases from V and 1 base from J, with 10 bases between. Germline assignment: CDR1 LGHNA and CDR2 YSLEER. The CDR3 reads CASSHGGGSGNTIYF. The CDR3 nucleotides read TGCGCCAGCAGCCACGGTGGGGGGTCTGGAAACACCATATATTTT.

CDR3 DNA sequence: TGTGCCAGCAGCCCCGATGACTTGTTTACCTACGAGCAGTACTTC. It encodes CASSPDDLFTYEQYF. The chain employs TRBV5-8 and TRBJ2-7, with D unresolved. V dropped 4 bases and J dropped 2 bases, with 16 bases sitting between them. The CDR3 extends over 15 amino acids. Germline CDR1 SGHTS, CDR2 YDEGEE. Supplemented by reference TRBV5-8 and TRBJ2-7, the full variable domain reads EAGVTQSPTHLIKTRGQQATLRCSPISGHTSVYWYQQALGLGLQFLLWYDEGEERNRGNFPPRFSGRQFPNYSSELNVNALELEDSALYLCASSPDDLFTYEQYFGPGTRLTVT.

The V and J genes are TRBV27 and TRBJ1-2, with D possibly being TRBD1 (6 bases). Germline CDR1 and CDR2: MNHEY and SMNVEV (reference sequence). The V end lost 3 bases, the J end lost 2 bases, and 10 bases lay between the germline ends. The CDR3 is made up of 14 amino acids. The CDR3, as DNA: TGTGCCAGCAGTTTTAACAGGGAGAACTATGGCTACACCTTC. Its translation is CASSFNRENYGYTF.

The rearrangement uses TRBV9 and TRBJ1-4, with D tentatively TRBD1 (6 bases). The CDR3 loop spans 13 amino acids. Deletions cut 7 bases from V and 7 bases from J, with 14 bases between. Germline V gene data show CDR1 as SGDLS and CDR2 as YYNGEE. This CDR3 is CASGHRGAEKLFF. CDR3 bases: TGTGCCAGCGGCCATAGGGGGGCTGAAAAACTGTTTTTT.

The genes are TRBV5-1 and TRBJ1-4; no clear D gene. Trimming took off 0 bases at V and 0 bases at J, with 6 bases between the two ends. This CDR3 spans 15 amino acids. Germline CDR1 is SGHRS and CDR2 is YFSETQ. CDR3 in DNA: TGCGCCAGCAGCTTGGACCCTGCAACTAATGAAAAACTGTTTTTT. Protein product: CASSLDPATNEKLFF.

The V call is TRBV18, the J call TRBJ2-1; a weak D match, TRBD1 (6 bases). Germline V gives CDR1 KGHSH, CDR2 LQKENI. Between the trimmed V and J ends, which lost 3 bases and 15 bases, there was a span of 15 bases. CDR3 length: 12 amino acids. CDR3 sequence reads: CASSPIQGSGFF. The CDR3 nucleotides are TGTGCCAGCTCACCCATACAGGGCTCTGGGTTCTTC.

This clone showed up just once. This rearrangement joins TRBV6-1 to TRBJ1-4, with 8 bases that match TRBD1. Germline CDR1 MNHNS, CDR2 SASEGT. The CDR3 has 14 amino acids. Losses at the gene ends were 4 bases for V and 6 bases for J; bases not matched to a gene: 4. CDR3 amino acids: CASSATGADEKLFF. The CDR3 DNA follows: TGTGCCAGCAGTGCGACAGGGGCGGATGAAAAACTGTTTTTT.

This rearrangement joins TRBV10-1 to TRBJ2-3; D might be TRBD1 or TRBD2, each matching 6 bases. Trimming removed 6 bases from V and 4 bases from J, with 14 bases in between. Germline-derived CDR1 and CDR2 are WNHNN and SYGVQD (reference sequence). The CDR3 is 14 residues long. For the CDR3, the DNA is TGCGCCAGCAGCCAGGGGCGCGGGGCAGATACGCAGTATTTT. Translated, it gives CASSQGRGADTQYF.

This rearrangement joins TRBV14 to TRBJ2-7; D call uncertain. The ends were cut back, 4 bases at V and 5 bases at J, with 12 bases in the middle. CDR3 size: 13 residues. CDR1 is SGHDN, CDR2 FVKESK, per germline. In DNA, the CDR3 is TGTGCCAGCAGCCGGACCCCGAGAGACGAGCAGTACTTC. It codes for CASSRTPRDEQYF. Using reference TRBV14 and TRBJ2-7 for the parts outside the CDR3, the full variable domain is EAGVTQFPSHSVIEKGQTVTLRCDPISGHDNLYWYRRVMGKEIKFLLHFVKESKQDESGMPNNRFLAERTGGTYSTLKVQPAELEDSGVYFCASSRTPRDEQYFGPGTRLTVT.

V usage is TRBV6-1 and J usage is TRBJ2-1; TRBD2 aligns across 13 bases. Germline V CDR1 and CDR2: MNHNS, SASEGT. This CDR3 comprises 15 residues. After removal of 7 bases from V and 4 bases from J, the junction contained 4 bases not matched to a gene. CDR3 nucleotides: TGTGCCAGCACCGGGGGACTAGCGGGATACAATGAGCAGTTCTTC. It specifies CASTGGLAGYNEQFF.

The chain carries TRBV5-4 and TRBJ1-1, with D possibly being TRBD1 (6 bases). CDR3 size: 15 residues. The V gene's germline CDR1 is SGHNT and CDR2 YYREEE (reference sequence). Trimming cost V 2 bases and J 5 bases, with 16 bases left between them. In nucleotides, the CDR3 is TGTGCCAGCAGCTTCTCCCCAACAGGGTGGACTGAAGCTTTCTTT. This sequence encodes CASSFSPTGWTEAFF.

The gene calls are TRBV18 and TRBJ2-1, with 11 bases fitting TRBD2. Germline assignment: CDR1 KGHSH and CDR2 LQKENI. The CDR3 consists of 16 residues. V was pared by 3 bases and J by 6 bases, with 7 bases of the junction left unmatched. The CDR3 protein is CASSPSLAGGGNEQFF. As DNA, the CDR3 is TGTGCCAGCTCACCGTCCCTAGCGGGAGGAGGCAATGAGCAGTTCTTC.

The V call is TRBV19, the J call TRBJ2-3; D not certain. V was shortened by 5 bases and J by 4 bases, with 13 bases between the two germline ends. This CDR3 has 14 amino acids. Germline CDR1 LNHDA, CDR2 SQIVND (reference sequence). The CDR3 spells CASSQGPGPDTQYF. In DNA, the CDR3 is TGTGCCAGTAGTCAAGGGCCCGGCCCAGATACGCAGTATTTT.

The chain links TRBV30 to TRBJ2-1; D is possibly TRBD2 (7 bases). Trimming left V 2 bases short and J 8 bases short, with 19 bases between. Germline-derived CDR1 and CDR2 are GTSNPN and SVGIG (reference sequence). The CDR3 has 15 residues. CDR3 coding DNA: TGTGCCTGGAGTTTTCGGGGGCGGGGGTTCCATGAGCAGTTCTTC. It codes for CAWSFRGRGFHEQFF.

The chain employs TRBV19 and TRBJ2-2, with 9 bases fitting TRBD2. This CDR3 comprises 16 residues. V was pared by 4 bases and J by 6 bases, with 9 bases of the junction left unmatched. CDR1 LNHDA and CDR2 SQIVND come from the germline V gene (reference sequence). For the CDR3, the DNA is TGTGCCAGTAGTAACGGCGGGAGGGCCGAGGCCGGGGAGCTGTTTTTT. Residues: CASSNGGRAEAGELFF.

This rearrangement joins TRBV7-2 to TRBJ2-4; possible D gene TRBD2, 6 bases. CDR3 size: 16 residues. The V end lost 3 bases, the J end lost 0 bases, and 12 bases lay between the germline ends. Germline-derived CDR1 and CDR2 are SGHTA and FQGNSA. CDR3 sequence: CASSLGGRLAKNIQYF. The CDR3 DNA follows: TGTGCCAGCAGCTTGGGTGGGAGGCTAGCCAAAAACATTCAGTACTTC. Full variable domain (remainder filled in from reference TRBV7-2 and TRBJ2-4): GAGVSQSPSNKVTEKGKDVELRCDPISGHTALYWYRQSLGQGLEFLIYFQGNSAPDKSGLPSDRFSAERTGGSVSTLTIQRTQQEDSAVYLCASSLGGRLAKNIQYFGAGTRLSVL.

The genes are TRBV28 and TRBJ1-2; tentative D call: TRBD1 (5 bases). The V gene's germline CDR1 is MDHEN and CDR2 SYDVKM. CDR3 length: 14 residues. Trimming pared 6 bases from V and 5 bases from J, leaving 16 bases between. CDR3 in amino acids: CASSSQGTEYGYTF. The CDR3 DNA follows: TGTGCCAGCAGCAGTCAAGGGACGGAGTATGGCTACACCTTC.

The chain employs TRBV19 and TRBJ1-1, with D tentatively TRBD1 (5 bases). The germline CDR1 and CDR2 sequences are LNHDA and SQIVND (reference sequence). Trimming removed 9 bases at V and 8 bases at J, with 25 bases between. The CDR3 spans 15 residues. CDR3 bases: TGTGCCAGCCCGCCCCCGATCCAGGGAGCCCGAGAAGCTTTCTTT. Protein: CASPPPIQGAREAFF.

The rearrangement links TRBV18 to TRBJ2-6, with 10 positions matching TRBD1. J was trimmed by 0 bases and V by 5 bases; bases with no gene match: 7. The V gene's germline CDR1 is KGHSH and CDR2 LQKENI. The CDR3 consists of 18 residues. The DNA of the CDR3 is TGTGCCAGCTCAGCCGGGACAGGGGATAGCTCTGGGGCCAACGTCCTGACTTTC. It yields the protein CASSAGTGDSSGANVLTF.

This rearrangement joins TRBV2 to TRBJ2-3; D is ambiguous. Germline values: CDR1 SNHLY, CDR2 FYNNEI. The CDR3 extends over 16 amino acids. Trimming took 9 bases from V and 0 from J, leaving 19 bases between them. The CDR3 reads CASRNYGASSTDTQYF. CDR3 nucleotide sequence: TGTGCCAGTAGGAATTACGGTGCCTCTAGCACAGATACGCAGTATTTT.

The rearrangement links TRBV5-4 to TRBJ2-7; 9 positions match TRBD1. J was trimmed by 4 bases and V by 0 bases; bases with no gene match: 5. Per germline, CDR1 SGHNT and CDR2 YYREEE (reference sequence). The CDR3 is 15 amino acids. The CDR3 sequence: CASSLVGTGMYEQYF. DNA for the CDR3: TGTGCCAGCAGCTTGGTCGGGACAGGGATGTACGAGCAGTACTTC. Supplemented by reference TRBV5-4 and TRBJ2-7, the full variable domain reads ETGVTQSPTHLIKTRGQQVTLRCSSQSGHNTVSWYQQALGQGPQFIFQYYREEENGRGNFPPRFSGLQFPNYSSELNVNALELDDSALYLCASSLVGTGMYEQYFGPGTRLTVT.